What follows are 26 T cell receptor beta chains derived from one specimen sequenced in a study of blood T cell repertoires in COVID-19 (dated by TCRdb to about 2020). Libraries were constructed by the immunoSEQ multiplex PCR assay. TCRdb provides this immuneACCESS table in a form limited to in-frame rearrangements. Some clones are lacking; in checked studies, under half of them reflect an unresolved V gene, and why the rest are absent is not known. This sample is represented by approximately 90,000 clones; less than 85% of them were singletons. 15% to 20% of the sample is taken by the ten largest. Sequenced input: peripheral blood. The origin of the receptors is a woman of 80 years or more with acute or convalescent COVID-19.

There are a few counts of this clone. V and J are TRBV5-5 and TRBJ1-1; 9 positions agree with TRBD1. This CDR3 region has 15 residues. The germline gives CDR1 SGHKS, CDR2 YYEKEE (reference sequence). V was clipped by 4 bases and J by 2 bases; unmatched bases: 6. The CDR3 loop is CASSIRQGENTEAFF. Here the CDR3 DNA reads TGTGCCAGCAGCATCAGACAGGGGGAAAACACTGAAGCTTTCTTT.

The V and J genes are TRBV20-1 and TRBJ1-2; no firm D call. The ends were cut back, 4 bases at V and 2 bases at J, with 5 bases in the middle. CDR1 and CDR2 from the germline V gene are DFQATT and SNEGSKA (reference sequence). CDR3 length equals 11 residues. In nucleotides, the CDR3 is TGCAGTGCTAACAGCAACTATGGCTACACCTTC. Its translation: CSANSNYGYTF.

The chain links TRBV5-5 to TRBJ2-3; TRBD2 matches at 11 bases. Losses at the gene ends were 5 bases for V and 3 bases for J; bases not matched to a gene: 8. Germline V lookup: CDR1 SGHKS, CDR2 YYEKEE (reference sequence). This CDR3 contains 16 residues. The CDR3 sequence: CASSFLSGRGTDTQYF. The CDR3 DNA is TGTGCCAGCAGTTTTCTTAGCGGGAGGGGGACAGATACGCAGTATTTT.

V and J are TRBV10-3 and TRBJ1-1; TRBD1 is a possible D gene (6 bases). CDR1 is ENHRY, CDR2 SYGVKD, per germline. The CDR3 covers 15 residues. The V and J ends lost 3 bases and 3 bases respectively, with 14 bases between them. For the CDR3, the DNA is TGTGCCATCAGTGATGTGGGGGCGGGGGACACTGAAGCTTTCTTT. Its translation is CAISDVGAGDTEAFF.

This chain joins TRBV9 and TRBJ1-3; the D is unclear. This CDR3 region has 15 residues. V was clipped by 0 bases and J by 3 bases, with 10 bases between them. Germline lookup yields CDR1 SGDLS and CDR2 YYNGEE. For the CDR3, the DNA is TGTGCCAGCAGCGTAGATGTGGCGGGTGGAAACACCATATATTTT. Residues: CASSVDVAGGNTIYF.

About this clone: Mismatch with germline at one junction end may stem from a read error. The V and J genes are TRBV18 and TRBJ2-5; D may be TRBD2 (7 bases). The CDR3 consists of 14 residues. Germline CDR1 KGHSH, CDR2 LQKENI. The CDR3: CASSPGGGQQTQYF. CDR3 DNA: TGTGCCAGCTCCCCCGGCGGGGGCCAACAGACCCAGTACTTC.

The chain has TRBV18 and TRBJ2-1; D may be TRBD1 (5 bases). Germline V gives CDR1 KGHSH, CDR2 LQKENI. The CDR3 runs 15 residues. V gave up 3 bases and J gave up 0 bases, with 9 bases separating them. The CDR3 DNA is TGTGCCAGCTCACCCCGACAGAGCTCCTACAATGAGCAGTTCTTC. Protein product: CASSPRQSSYNEQFF.

J is TRBJ2-4 and V is TRBV7-9; D remains ambiguous. Germline lookup yields CDR1 SEHNR and CDR2 FQNEAQ (reference sequence). Between the trimmed V and J ends, which lost 5 bases and 6 bases, there was a span of 14 bases. The CDR3 loop spans 14 amino acids. CDR3 coding DNA: TGTGCCAGCAGCCCAGACACCCGGCCAAACATTCAGTACTTC. It encodes CASSPDTRPNIQYF.

This chain links TRBV5-4 with TRBJ2-7; 7 nucleotides line up with TRBD1. The junction had 3 bases not matched to a gene; V was cut back by 1 base and J by 2 bases. The length of the CDR3 is 14 residues. Germline V gives CDR1 SGHNT, CDR2 YYREEE (reference sequence). In DNA, the CDR3 is TGTGCCAGCAGCTTGCGGACAGGACCCTACGAGCAGTACTTC. It yields the protein CASSLRTGPYEQYF.

The chain links TRBV14 to TRBJ2-7; TRBD2 matches 12 bases. The CDR3 contains 15 residues. J lost 2 bases, V lost 2 bases, and 1 base had no gene match. Germline-derived CDR1 and CDR2 are SGHDN and FVKESK. CDR3 nucleotide sequence: TGTGCCAGCAGCCAACTAGCGGGGGGGCCCTACGAGCAGTACTTC. Its translation is CASSQLAGGPYEQYF. The entire variable domain, with the rest obtained from reference TRBV14 and TRBJ2-7, is as follows: EAGVTQFPSHSVIEKGQTVTLRCDPISGHDNLYWYRRVMGKEIKFLLHFVKESKQDESGMPNNRFLAERTGGTYSTLKVQPAELEDSGVYFCASSQLAGGPYEQYFGPGTRLTVT.

The chain is built from TRBV29-1 and TRBJ2-7, with 11 bases identical to TRBD1. The CDR3 covers 17 residues. V gave up 6 bases and J gave up 6 bases; unmatched junction bases: 19. Germline assignment: CDR1 SQVTM and CDR2 ANQGSEA. The CDR3 DNA sequence: TGCAGCGTGACTGGATTAAAGGACAGGGGGCAATATCTCGAGCAGTACTTC. Translation gives CSVTGLKDRGQYLEQYF.

The chain recombines TRBV10-2 with TRBJ1-2; 7 nucleotides match TRBD1. Germline-derived CDR1 and CDR2 are WSHSY and SAAADI. This CDR3 has 12 amino acids. Trimming cost V 3 bases and J 5 bases; bases outside gene matches: 0. In DNA, the CDR3 is TGCGCCAGCAGTGACAGGGGGTATGGCTACACCTTC. It codes for CASSDRGYGYTF.

This clone was found once. V and J are TRBV2 and TRBJ1-2, with 9 positions matching TRBD1. The trim removed 6 bases at V and 5 bases at J, leaving 7 bases unmatched. Per germline, CDR1 SNHLY and CDR2 FYNNEI. The CDR3 is made up of 14 amino acids. The CDR3 protein is CASRAGTGYYGYTF. The CDR3 DNA reads TGTGCCAGCAGAGCCGGGACAGGGTATTATGGCTACACCTTC.

This clone was observed a few times. The chain uses TRBV6-1 and TRBJ2-2; the match to TRBD2 covers 9 bases. This CDR3 region has 16 residues. The V gene's germline CDR1 is MNHNS and CDR2 SASEGT. With 3 bases clipped from V and 3 bases from J, the junction kept 5 bases outside the gene matches. In nucleotides, the CDR3 is TGTGCCAGCAGTGAGGCGTCTAGCGGGGACACCGGGGAGCTGTTTTTT. Translation gives CASSEASSGDTGELFF.

The chain links TRBV12-3 or TRBV12-4 to TRBJ2-5; no firm D call. The CDR3 contains 13 residues. Trimming cost V 3 bases and J 4 bases, with 9 bases left between them. CDR3 loop: CASSLILGETQYF. CDR3 in DNA: TGTGCCAGCAGTTTGATTCTCGGAGAGACCCAGTACTTC.

The chain is built from TRBV19 and TRBJ2-7; maybe TRBD2 (5 bases). The CDR3 is made up of 14 amino acids. Germline V gene sequence: CDR1 LNHDA, CDR2 SQIVND (reference sequence). V was cut by 1 base and J by 3 bases, with 10 bases left in between. CDR3 amino acids: CASSIGGSNYEQYF. CDR3 nucleotides: TGTGCCAGTAGTATAGGAGGGTCCAACTACGAGCAGTACTTC.

The J gene is TRBJ1-1, the V gene TRBV7-9, with TRBD1 identical over 7 bases. CDR1 and CDR2 (germline): SEHNR, FQNEAQ (reference sequence). The CDR3 runs 13 residues. After removal of 8 bases from V and 5 bases from J, the junction contained 8 bases not matched to a gene. CDR3 bases: TGTGCCAGCGTAGCACTACAGGGGACTGAAGCTTTCTTT. Encoded protein: CASVALQGTEAFF. Drawing the rest from reference TRBV7-9 and TRBJ1-1, the complete variable domain is DTGVSQNPRHKITKRGQNVTFRCDPISEHNRLYWYRQTLGQGPEFLTYFQNEAQLEKSRLLSDRFSAERPKGSFSTLEIQRTEQGDSAMYLCASVALQGTEAFFGQGTRLTVV.

CDR3 loop: CASSLAGTSGREQFF. The CDR3 bases are TGTGCCAGCAGCTTAGCCGGGACTAGCGGACGGGAGCAGTTCTTC. The J gene is TRBJ2-1, the V gene TRBV7-2; TRBD2 matches at 11 bases. The CDR3 has 15 residues. After removal of 0 bases from V and 10 bases from J, the junction contained 5 bases not matched to a gene. The germline V gene has CDR1 SGHTA and CDR2 FQGNSA.

The chain carries TRBV3-1 (or the pseudogene TRBV3-2) and TRBJ1-4, with 9 bases matching TRBD1. The length of the CDR3 is 13 residues. V lost 3 bases to trimming and J lost 8 bases; unmatched junction nucleotides: 1. The germline CDR1 and CDR2 sequences are LGHDT and YNNKEL (reference sequence). This CDR3 is CASSQGQGEKLFF. Written as DNA, the CDR3 is TGTGCCAGCAGCCAGGGACAGGGAGAAAAACTGTTTTTT.

The chain is built from TRBV18 and TRBJ2-1; TRBD1 agrees at 7 bases. Germline lookup yields CDR1 KGHSH and CDR2 LQKENI. The V gene end was trimmed by 6 bases and the J gene end by 2 bases; junction bases not matched to a gene: 4. CDR3 length: 14 residues. This CDR3 reads CASSRTGTYNEQFF. CDR3 DNA: TGTGCCAGCTCCAGGACAGGAACCTACAATGAGCAGTTCTTC.

The chain recombines TRBV7-2 with TRBJ2-3, with 10 bases that match TRBD2. Germline CDR1 and CDR2: SGHTA and FQGNSA. J gave up 4 bases and V 5 bases, and 3 bases lay outside the gene matches. This CDR3 region has 14 residues. The CDR3 DNA reads as TGTGCCAGCAGCCAGGGACTAGCGTCAGATACGCAGTATTTT. This translates into CASSQGLASDTQYF.

The CDR3 region is CAWSVGGLKYNEQFF. CDR3 bases: TGTGCCTGGAGTGTAGGCGGGCTGAAGTACAATGAGCAGTTCTTC. This chain uses TRBV30 with TRBJ2-1, with D possibly matching TRBD2 (5 bases). V lost 0 bases and J lost 4, with 13 bases in between. CDR1 and CDR2 (germline): GTSNPN, SVGIG (reference sequence). The CDR3 has 15 amino acids.

This chain connects TRBV12-5 to TRBJ1-2, with 9 bases that match TRBD1. Trimming at V came to 1 base and at J to 3 bases, leaving 0 bases not matched to a gene. This CDR3 spans 14 amino acids. Germline V gives CDR1 LGHNT, CDR2 FRNRAP. The DNA of the CDR3 is TGTGCTAGTGGTTTGGACAGGGGGCACTATGGCTACACCTTC. It is translated as CASGLDRGHYGYTF.

The rearrangement links TRBV18 to TRBJ2-1; TRBD2 matches 11 bases. The CDR3 runs to 16 residues. Germline CDR1 reads KGHSH; CDR2 reads LQKENI. Unmatched junction bases numbered 7, after V lost 4 bases and J lost 5 bases. The CDR3 coding sequence is TGTGCCAGCTCACTTATCACTAGCGGGGGAAACAATGAGCAGTTCTTC. It yields the protein CASSLITSGGNNEQFF.

This rearrangement joins TRBV2 to TRBJ2-5; TRBD2 might be the D (6 bases). CDR1 is SNHLY and CDR2 is FYNNEI in the germline V gene. The CDR3 has 14 residues. The V and J ends lost 4 bases and 1 base respectively, with 10 bases between them. The CDR3 coding sequence is TGTGCCAGCAGTGCGGGACTCACCCAAGAGACCCAGTACTTC. Encoded protein: CASSAGLTQETQYF.

This clone was counted a few times. This specimen includes other DNA sequences encoding the same CDR3. This sequence joins TRBV6-5 and TRBJ1-2; possibly TRBD1 for D (6 bases). V was clipped by 2 bases and J by 4 bases, with 11 bases between them. Germline V lookup: CDR1 MNHEY, CDR2 SVGAGI. The CDR3 extends over 14 amino acids. CDR3 region: CASSYGGQPYGYTF. The CDR3 DNA sequence: TGTGCCAGCAGTTACGGCGGACAGCCCTATGGCTACACCTTC.